The 6 T cell receptor beta chains presented below share a single source sample, sequenced in a study of OX40 agonist ivuxolimab in advanced cancers. Assay: immunoSEQ multiplex PCR; the TCRdb copy retains only in-frame clones and omits some. The sample includes 77,000 or so clones, roughly 92% seen only once; the top ten take approximately 11%. The sequenced sample was CD4+ or CD8+ T cells sorted from blood, obtained in a trial of the OX40 agonist ivuxolimab. The receptor source for this set is an adult with an advanced solid tumor such as melanoma, head and neck, liver or kidney cancer.

The genes are TRBV7-6 and TRBJ2-5; 12 bases align to TRBD1. J was trimmed by 6 bases and V by 4 bases; bases with no gene match: 6. CDR3 size: 15 residues. Germline V gives CDR1 SGHVS, CDR2 FNYEAQ. CDR3 in amino acids: CASSSLGQGAKTQYF. The CDR3 DNA sequence: TGTGCCAGCAGCTCATTGGGACAGGGGGCCAAGACCCAGTACTTC.

The V gene is TRBV4-1, the J gene TRBJ1-1; tentatively, D is TRBD1 (5 bases). V dropped 3 bases and J dropped 1 base, with 24 bases sitting between them. Germline values: CDR1 MGHRA, CDR2 YSYEKL. The CDR3 is 19 residues long. For the CDR3, the DNA is TGCGCCAGCAGCCAGATCGCAGCGGGGGACTACCAGTCGAACACTGAAGCTTTCTTT. Protein product: CASSQIAAGDYQSNTEAFF.

A single count supports this clone. The chain recombines TRBV6-5 with TRBJ2-1; 11 nucleotides agree with TRBD2. The V and J ends lost 0 bases and 8 bases, in that order; junction bases with no gene match: 6. Per germline, CDR1 MNHEY and CDR2 SVGAGI. The CDR3 covers 16 residues. The CDR3 protein is CASSYSPGLADDEQFF. The CDR3 DNA follows: TGTGCCAGCAGTTACTCCCCGGGACTAGCGGATGATGAGCAGTTCTTC.

V and J are TRBV19 and TRBJ1-2; a possible D gene is TRBD1 (5 bases). The germline V gene has CDR1 LNHDA and CDR2 SQIVND (reference sequence). V lost 3 bases and J lost 2, with 13 bases in between. The CDR3 runs 15 residues. CDR3 amino acids: CASSISRVMNYGYTF. The CDR3 DNA sequence: TGTGCCAGTAGTATCTCCAGGGTTATGAACTATGGCTACACCTTC.

The CDR3 nucleotides are TGTGCCTGGAGGTGGGGAGCTTACTCCTACGAGCAGTACTTC. Its protein product is CAWRWGAYSYEQYF. The genes are TRBV30 and TRBJ2-7, with D possibly TRBD2 on 5 matching bases. The CDR3 length is 14 residues. The germline V gene has CDR1 GTSNPN and CDR2 SVGIG (reference sequence). V was cut by 3 bases and J by 0 bases, with 12 bases left in between.

V usage is TRBV9 and J usage is TRBJ2-3; a possible D gene is TRBD2 (7 bases). Per germline, CDR1 SGDLS and CDR2 YYNGEE. The CDR3 totals 15 residues. V was cut by 0 bases and J by 6 bases, with 14 bases left in between. CDR3 nucleotides: TGTGCCAGCAGCGTAGGAACGGGGGGCGGGGATACGCAGTATTTT. Translation: CASSVGTGGGDTQYF.